The source of this T cell receptor beta chain is a study of blood T cells in healthy people across ages. The use of a sample-barcoded 5' primer and a J-beta primer mix characterized a second PCR of roughly 6 to 11 cycles. TCRdb processed the 5' RACE reads anew with MiXCR; each CDR3 protein has one entry. Among 1,500,000 or so distinct CDR3 sequences listed, about 42% were seen once. This CDR3 region has 14 residues. V was shortened by 6 bases and J by 1 base, with 15 bases between the two germline ends. Germline CDR1 reads SQVTM; CDR2 reads ANQGSEA. J is TRBJ1-1 and V is TRBV29-1, with D possibly matching TRBD1 (6 bases). The clonotype originates from a woman aged 18-30 years in good health. Specimen: blood. The CDR3 sequence: CSVCGGAGNTEAFF. CDR3 DNA: TGCAGCGTGTGCGGGGGGGCTGGGAACACTGAAGCTTTCTTT. Supplemented by reference TRBV29-1 and TRBJ1-1, the full variable domain reads SAVISQKPSRDICQRGTSLTIQCQVDSQVTMMFWYRQQPGQSLTLIATANQGSEATYESGFVIDKFPISRPNLTFSTLTVSNMSPEDSSIYLCSVCGGAGNTEAFFGQGTRLTVV.